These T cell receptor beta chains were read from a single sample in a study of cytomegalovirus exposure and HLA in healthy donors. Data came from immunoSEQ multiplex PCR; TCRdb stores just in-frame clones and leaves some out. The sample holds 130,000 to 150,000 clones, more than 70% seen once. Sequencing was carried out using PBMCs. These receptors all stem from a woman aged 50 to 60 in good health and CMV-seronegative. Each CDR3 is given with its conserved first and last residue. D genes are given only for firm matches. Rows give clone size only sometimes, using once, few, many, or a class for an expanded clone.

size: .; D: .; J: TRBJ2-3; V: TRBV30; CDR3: CAWSATETGDTQYF; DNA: TGTGCCTGGAGCGCAACGGAAACAGGAGATACGCAGTATTTT
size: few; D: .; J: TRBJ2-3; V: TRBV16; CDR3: CASSPQNPSTDTQYF; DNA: TGTGCCAGCAGCCCACAGAACCCAAGCACAGATACGCAGTATTTT
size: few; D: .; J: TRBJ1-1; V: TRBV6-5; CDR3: CASSYEGANTEAFF; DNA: TGTGCCAGCAGTTACGAAGGGGCGAACACTGAAGCTTTCTTT
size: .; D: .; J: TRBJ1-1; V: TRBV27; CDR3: CASSSGVTEAFF; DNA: TGTGCCAGCAGTTCAGGGGTCACTGAAGCTTTCTTT
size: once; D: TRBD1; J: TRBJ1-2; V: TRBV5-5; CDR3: CASSSWGQGASYGYTF; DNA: TGTGCCAGCAGCTCCTGGGGACAGGGGGCGTCCTATGGCTACACCTTC
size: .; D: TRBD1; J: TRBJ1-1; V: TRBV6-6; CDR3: CASRSGTVNTEAFF; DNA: TGTGCCAGCAGGTCCGGGACAGTGAACACTGAAGCTTTCTTT
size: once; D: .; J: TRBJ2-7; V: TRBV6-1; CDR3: CASSESGGDEQYF; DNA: TGTGCCAGCAGTGAATCGGGCGGGGACGAGCAGTACTTC
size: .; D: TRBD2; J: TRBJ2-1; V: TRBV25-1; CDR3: CASSEYSGGNEQFF; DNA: TGTGCCAGCAGTGAATATTCGGGGGGGAATGAGCAGTTCTTC
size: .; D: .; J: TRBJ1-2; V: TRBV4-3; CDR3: CASSQDSGTIVGYTF; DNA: TGCGCCAGCAGCCAGGACTCCGGGACAATCGTTGGCTACACCTTC
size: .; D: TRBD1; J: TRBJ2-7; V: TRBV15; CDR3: CATSKGQGTEQYF; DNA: TGTGCCACCAGCAAGGGACAGGGAACCGAGCAGTACTTC
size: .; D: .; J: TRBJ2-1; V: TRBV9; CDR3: CASSSWGAYNEQFF; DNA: TGTGCCAGCAGCTCCTGGGGGGCCTACAATGAGCAGTTCTTC
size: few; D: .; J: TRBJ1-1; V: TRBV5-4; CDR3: CASSLKTGPGDEDTEAFF; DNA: TGTGCCAGCAGCTTAAAAACTGGACCAGGGGACGAGGACACTGAAGCTTTCTTT
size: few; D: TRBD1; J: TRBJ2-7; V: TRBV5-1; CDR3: CASSLIQGVEQYF; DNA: TGCGCCAGCAGCTTGATCCAGGGGGTAGAGCAGTACTTC
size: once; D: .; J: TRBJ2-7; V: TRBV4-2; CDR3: CASSQDLDGGPYEQYF; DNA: TGTGCCAGCAGCCAAGACCTCGACGGGGGACCCTACGAGCAGTACTTC
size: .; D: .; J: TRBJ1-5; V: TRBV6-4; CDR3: CASSADRNQPQHF; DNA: TGTGCCAGCAGTGCCGACAGAAATCAGCCCCAGCATTTT
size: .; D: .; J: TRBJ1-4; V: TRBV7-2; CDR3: CASSPSRTDEKLFF; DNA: TGTGCCAGCAGCCCCTCGCGCACCGATGAAAAACTGTTTTTT
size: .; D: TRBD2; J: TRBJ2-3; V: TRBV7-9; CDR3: CASSLSRASGTDTQYF; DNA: TGTGCCAGCAGCTTAAGCCGCGCTAGCGGTACAGATACGCAGTATTTT
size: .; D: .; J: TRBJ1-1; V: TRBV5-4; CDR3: CASSLEGVNTEAFF; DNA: TGTGCCAGCAGCTTGGAAGGGGTGAACACTGAAGCTTTCTTT
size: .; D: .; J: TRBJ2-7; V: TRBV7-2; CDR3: CASSFGRGAYEQYF; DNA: TGTGCCAGCAGCTTTGGTCGGGGTGCCTACGAGCAGTACTTC
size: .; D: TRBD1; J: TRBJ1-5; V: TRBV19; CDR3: CASSLQGALVVGQPQHF; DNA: TGTGCCAGTAGTTTACAGGGGGCGTTGGTTGTCGGTCAGCCCCAGCATTTT
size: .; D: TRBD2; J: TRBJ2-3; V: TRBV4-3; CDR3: CASSLGLATDTQYF; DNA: TGCGCCAGCAGCCTTGGACTAGCAACAGATACGCAGTATTTT
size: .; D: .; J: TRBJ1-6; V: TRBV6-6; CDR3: CASSYGQENTPLHF; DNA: TGTGCCAGCAGTTACGGGCAGGAAAATACACCCCTCCACTTT
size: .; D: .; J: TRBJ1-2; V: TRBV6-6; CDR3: CASSYSIGEVGYTF; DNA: TGTGCCAGCAGTTACTCGATTGGGGAGGTGGGCTACACCTTC
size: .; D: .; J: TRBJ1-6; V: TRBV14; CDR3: CASSQDYSSYNSPLHF; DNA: TGTGCCAGCAGCCAAGATTATAGCTCCTATAATTCACCCCTCCACTTT
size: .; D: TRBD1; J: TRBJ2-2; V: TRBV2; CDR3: CASRTGRAATGELFF; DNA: TGTGCCAGCAGGACAGGGCGTGCAGCGACCGGGGAGCTGTTTTTT
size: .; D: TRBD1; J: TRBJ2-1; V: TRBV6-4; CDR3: CASSDSPGTVNEQFF; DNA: TGTGCCAGCAGTGACTCGCCCGGGACAGTCAATGAGCAGTTCTTC
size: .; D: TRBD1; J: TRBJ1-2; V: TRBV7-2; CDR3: CASSQPRGHGYTF; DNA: TGTGCCAGCAGCCAGCCCAGGGGGCATGGCTACACCTTC
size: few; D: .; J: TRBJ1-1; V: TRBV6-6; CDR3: CASSYGDSEAFF; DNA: TGTGCCAGCAGTTACGGGGACTCTGAAGCTTTCTTT
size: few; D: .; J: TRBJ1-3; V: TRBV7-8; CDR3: CASSLAGAGDSGNTIYF; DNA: TGTGCCAGCAGCTTAGCGGGGGCAGGGGACTCTGGAAACACCATATATTTT
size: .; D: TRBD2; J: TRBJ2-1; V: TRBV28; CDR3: CASTWTSGGGNEQFF; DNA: TGTGCCAGCACCTGGACTAGCGGGGGGGGTAATGAGCAGTTCTTC
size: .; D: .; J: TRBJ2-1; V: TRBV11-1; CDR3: CATRRGRDYNEQFF; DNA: TGTGCCACCAGGAGGGGGCGAGACTACAATGAGCAGTTCTTC
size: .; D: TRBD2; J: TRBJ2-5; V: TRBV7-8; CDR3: CASSLRWALAGFQETQYF; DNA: TGTGCCAGCAGCCTACGTTGGGCGCTAGCGGGGTTCCAAGAGACCCAGTACTTC
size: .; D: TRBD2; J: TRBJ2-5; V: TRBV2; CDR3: CASSDSLGTSGQETQYF; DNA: TGTGCCAGCAGTGATTCCCTCGGGACTAGCGGGCAAGAGACCCAGTACTTC
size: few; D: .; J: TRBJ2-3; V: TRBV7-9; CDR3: CASSLDGQHADTQYF; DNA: TGTGCCAGCAGCTTGGACGGACAGCACGCAGATACGCAGTATTTT
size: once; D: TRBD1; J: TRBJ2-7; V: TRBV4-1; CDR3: CASSQTGGSYEQYF; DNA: TGCGCCAGCAGCCAAACAGGGGGCTCCTACGAGCAGTACTTC
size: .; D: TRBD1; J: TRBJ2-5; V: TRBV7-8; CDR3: CASSLRDRVQETQYF; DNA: TGTGCCAGCAGCCTCCGGGACAGGGTCCAAGAGACCCAGTACTTC
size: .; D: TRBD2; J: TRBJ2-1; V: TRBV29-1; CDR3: CSVEDRRGGAGEQFF; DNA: TGCAGCGTTGAAGATCGGCGCGGGGGGGCAGGTGAGCAGTTCTTC
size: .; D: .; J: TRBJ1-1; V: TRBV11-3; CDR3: CASSLVARKNTEAFF; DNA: TGTGCCAGCAGCTTAGTTGCCAGAAAGAACACTGAAGCTTTCTTT
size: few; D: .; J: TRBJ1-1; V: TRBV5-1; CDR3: CASRGDMNTEAFF; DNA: TGCGCCAGCCGGGGAGATATGAACACTGAAGCTTTCTTT
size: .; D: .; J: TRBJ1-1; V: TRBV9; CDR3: CASSVVTGTEAFF; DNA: TGTGCCAGCAGCGTAGTTACAGGGACTGAAGCTTTCTTT
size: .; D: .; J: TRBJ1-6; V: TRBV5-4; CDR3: CASSLDTGRLSPLHF; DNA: TGTGCCAGCAGCTTGGATACAGGACGGTTGTCACCCCTCCACTTT
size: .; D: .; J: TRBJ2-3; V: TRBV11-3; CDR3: CASSPRTGIDTQYF; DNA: TGTGCCAGCAGCCCGCGTACAGGGATAGATACGCAGTATTTT
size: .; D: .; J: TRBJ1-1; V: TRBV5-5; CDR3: CASGHMNTEAFF; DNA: TGTGCCAGCGGACATATGAACACTGAAGCTTTCTTT
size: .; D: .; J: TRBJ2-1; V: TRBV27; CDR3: CASSLDHPLTGFFSYNEQFF; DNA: TGTGCCAGCAGTTTAGACCACCCCCTGACTGGCTTCTTTTCCTACAATGAGCAGTTCTTC
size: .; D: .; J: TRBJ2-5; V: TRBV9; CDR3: CASSVGAREVQETQYF; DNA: TGTGCCAGCAGCGTAGGGGCCAGGGAGGTTCAAGAGACCCAGTACTTC
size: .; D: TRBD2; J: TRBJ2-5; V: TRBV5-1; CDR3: CASGVAGGTQYF; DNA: TGCGCCAGCGGGGTAGCGGGCGGGACCCAGTACTTC
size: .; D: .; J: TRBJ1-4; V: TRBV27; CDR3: CASSPRGDTNEKLFF; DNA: TGTGCCAGCAGTCCCCGCGGGGATACTAATGAAAAACTGTTTTTT
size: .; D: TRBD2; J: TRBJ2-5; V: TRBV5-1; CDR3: CASSFRTSGGPTSPETQYF; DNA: TGCGCCAGCAGCTTTCGAACTAGCGGGGGGCCAACATCCCCAGAGACCCAGTACTTC
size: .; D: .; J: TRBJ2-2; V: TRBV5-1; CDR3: CASSFPGRLGGGELFF; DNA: TGCGCCAGCAGCTTTCCCGGACGATTGGGAGGCGGGGAGCTGTTTTTT